The 19 T cell receptor beta chains listed next were all sequenced from one sample in a study of human T cells and chemical hapten exposure. TCRdb fed the RACE reads into MiXCR, producing one record per CDR3 protein. The sample has more than 250,000 distinct CDR3 sequences, about 9% seen once. As for time point: pre-sensitization, week 0. Treatment: therapeutic diphenylcyclopropenone sensitization with weekly scalp DPC. Sequences were derived from whole blood, sampled in connection with sensitization to the hapten diphenylcyclopropenone (DPC). The source of these receptors is a woman in her forties with alopecia areata. Some clones in this sample may be carry-over from other donors' samples.

In its sample, this clonotype was seen many times. The J gene is TRBJ1-1, the V gene TRBV20-1; 7 bases line up with TRBD1. CDR3 length equals 13 residues. V shed 4 bases, J shed 2 bases, and the junction held 4 bases outside the gene matches. Germline assignment: CDR1 DFQATT and CDR2 SNEGSKA (reference sequence). DNA for the CDR3: TGCAGTGCTAACCGGGACAGTAACACTGAAGCTTTCTTT. Its protein is CSANRDSNTEAFF.

There are a few counts of this clonotype. This chain uses TRBV28 with TRBJ1-1; 7 positions match TRBD1. This CDR3 comprises 13 residues. CDR1 and CDR2 from the germline V gene are MDHEN and SYDVKM. The V segment lost 5 bases and the J segment 8 bases; nucleotides outside the gene matches: 8. The CDR3 DNA reads TGTGCCAGCAGTGCACGACAGGGCTCGGAAGCTTTCTTT. It encodes CASSARQGSEAFF. The whole variable domain, remainder taken from reference TRBV28 and TRBJ1-1, is DVKVTQSSRYLVKRTGEKVFLECVQDMDHENMFWYRQDPGLGLRLIYFSYDVKMKEKGDIPEGYSVSREKKERFSLILESASTNQTSMYLCASSARQGSEAFFGQGTRLTVV.

V is TRBV2 and J is TRBJ2-1, with 12 bases that match TRBD2. V lost 8 bases and J lost 2; bases outside the gene matches: 25. CDR3 length: 22 amino acids. Germline V gene data show CDR1 as SNHLY and CDR2 as FYNNEI. The CDR3 DNA follows: TGTGCCAGCCGGAACCCAAAGTCCGGGACTAGCGGGTCTAAAGTCCCCTACAATGAGCAGTTCTTC. Protein product: CASRNPKSGTSGSKVPYNEQFF. Full variable domain (rest looked up from reference TRBV2 and TRBJ2-1): EPEVTQTPSHQVTQMGQEVILRCVPISNHLYFYWYRQILGQKVEFLVSFYNNEISEKSEIFDDQFSVERPDGSNFTLKIRSTKLEDSAMYFCASRNPKSGTSGSKVPYNEQFFGPGTRLTVL.

This clonotype was picked up a small number of times. V and J are TRBV7-3 and TRBJ2-2, with D hard to call. Trimming stripped 4 bases from V and 7 bases from J, with 10 bases between. CDR3 length: 13 amino acids. Germline values: CDR1 SGHTA, CDR2 FQGTGA. The DNA for the CDR3 is TGTGCCAGCAGCTCCTATCAGCGCGGGGAGCTGTTTTTT. Encoded protein: CASSSYQRGELFF. The full variable domain, completed using reference TRBV7-3 and TRBJ2-2, is GAGVSQTPSNKVTEKGKYVELRCDPISGHTALYWYRQSLGQGPEFLIYFQGTGAADDSGLPNDRFFAVRPEGSVSTLKIQRTERGDSAVYLCASSSYQRGELFFGEGSRLTVL.

The gene calls are TRBV10-3 and TRBJ1-1; no clear D. V was shortened by 8 bases and J by 0 bases, with 10 bases between the two germline ends. Germline CDR1 ENHRY, CDR2 SYGVKD. The CDR3 has 13 residues. CDR3 amino acids: CAIDEGLNTEAFF. CDR3 DNA: TGTGCCATCGATGAGGGATTGAACACTGAAGCTTTCTTT.

The chain has TRBV6-2 or TRBV6-3 and TRBJ2-5, with D perhaps TRBD1 (6 bases). This CDR3 has 14 amino acids. Trimming shortened V by 9 bases and J by 4 bases, and 18 bases separated the two germline ends. In germline, CDR1 is MNHEY, CDR2 SVGEGT. The CDR3, as DNA: TGTGCCAGTAGCATTACGGACAGTCGAGAGACCCAGTACTTC. Translating it yields CASSITDSRETQYF.

A few counts support this clonotype. This chain joins TRBV20-1 and TRBJ2-3, with TRBD1 as a possible D gene (6 bases). The CDR3 sequence is 18 residues long. V lost 0 bases and J lost 2, with 21 bases in between. Germline lookup yields CDR1 DFQATT and CDR2 SNEGSKA (reference sequence). The CDR3 protein is CSARDYMSGATDTDTQYF. In DNA, the CDR3 is TGCAGTGCTAGAGACTATATGTCAGGGGCGACTGACACAGATACGCAGTATTTT.

This clonotype was observed a few times. The V gene is TRBV12-3 or TRBV12-4, the J gene TRBJ2-2; D perhaps matches TRBD1 (5 bases). This CDR3 has 13 residues. Trimming left V 6 bases short and J 6 bases short, with 11 bases between. CDR3 sequence (DNA): TGTGCCAGCAGCATGCAGGGTTCCGGGGAGCTGTTTTTT. Translating it yields CASSMQGSGELFF.

This clonotype has just a few counts. The chain has TRBV7-2 and TRBJ2-4, with D unclear. Germline loops: CDR1 SGHTA, CDR2 FQGNSA. Trimming stripped 4 bases from V and 1 base from J, with 8 bases between. This CDR3 comprises 14 residues. The CDR3 DNA is TGTGCCAGCAGCTCTACATGGGCCAAAAACATTCAGTACTTC. The encoded protein is CASSSTWAKNIQYF. The full variable domain, its missing parts supplied by reference TRBV7-2 and TRBJ2-4, is GAGVSQSPSNKVTEKGKDVELRCDPISGHTALYWYRQSLGQGLEFLIYFQGNSAPDKSGLPSDRFSAERTGGSVSTLTIQRTQQEDSAVYLCASSSTWAKNIQYFGAGTRLSVL.

This clonotype was recorded a few times. CDR3 sequence (DNA): TGTGCCAGCAGTCCCGCCACTAGCGGGATTTACAATGAGCAGTTCTTC. As protein: CASSPATSGIYNEQFF. The chain has TRBV27 and TRBJ2-1; 10 bases map to TRBD2. J gave up 4 bases and V 5 bases, and 8 bases lay outside the gene matches. Germline V gene data show CDR1 as MNHEY and CDR2 as SMNVEV (reference sequence). The CDR3 has 16 residues.

With regard to this clonotype: A much larger clone is a single base away; this may be a read error. This chain joins TRBV12-3 or TRBV12-4 and TRBJ1-2, with D possibly TRBD1 on 5 matching bases. CDR3 size: 13 residues. The CDR3 DNA follows: TGTGCCAACAGTACCAGGGAGAACTATGGCTACACCTTC. This gives the protein CANSTRENYGYTF.

The chain recombines TRBV28 with TRBJ1-4; TRBD1 matches at 8 bases. With V trimmed by 2 bases and J by 7 bases, 6 bases remained unmatched. Germline lookup yields CDR1 MDHEN and CDR2 SYDVKM. The CDR3 loop spans 15 amino acids. The CDR3 coding sequence is TGTGCCAGCAGTTTACCAACAGGGGGGACTGAAAAACTGTTTTTT. Its protein product is CASSLPTGGTEKLFF. The full variable domain, with the rest looked up from reference TRBV28 and TRBJ1-4, is DVKVTQSSRYLVKRTGEKVFLECVQDMDHENMFWYRQDPGLGLRLIYFSYDVKMKEKGDIPEGYSVSREKKERFSLILESASTNQTSMYLCASSLPTGGTEKLFFGSGTQLSVL.

The chain couples TRBV7-3 to TRBJ2-4, with D possibly being TRBD2 (6 bases). Germline values: CDR1 SGHTA, CDR2 FQGTGA. The V gene lost 0 bases and the J gene lost 8 bases, with 20 bases spanning the gap. This CDR3 spans 17 amino acids. Here the CDR3 reads CASSLTGAAGGKDIQYF. The DNA for the CDR3 is TGTGCCAGCAGCTTAACAGGCGCAGCTGGCGGGAAGGACATTCAGTACTTC.

The chain recombines TRBV20-1 with TRBJ1-2; D might be TRBD1 (5 bases). The CDR3 extends over 14 amino acids. From germline, CDR1 is DFQATT and CDR2 SNEGSKA (reference sequence). The germline V and J ends were trimmed by 3 bases and 0 bases, with 11 bases remaining between them. CDR3 bases: TGCAGTGCTAGTACAGGACCAGCTAACTATGGCTACACCTTC. Its translation: CSASTGPANYGYTF.

This clonotype was detected only a few times. This rearrangement joins TRBV12-3 or TRBV12-4 to TRBJ2-5, with TRBD1 as a possible D gene (6 bases). Trimming removed 2 bases from V and 7 bases from J, with 14 bases in between. The CDR3 has 14 residues. CDR3 DNA sequence: TGTGCCAGCAGTTTAAGAGTTCGAGGGGGGACCCAGTACTTC. Amino acids: CASSLRVRGGTQYF.

V gene TRBV27 combines with J gene TRBJ2-5, with 8 positions matching TRBD2. This CDR3 spans 16 amino acids. The germline V gene has CDR1 MNHEY and CDR2 SMNVEV (reference sequence). V was pared by 6 bases and J by 2 bases, with 11 bases of the junction left unmatched. The CDR3 sequence is CASSPLPGLGQETQYF. As DNA, the CDR3 is TGTGCCAGCAGCCCTTTACCGGGACTAGGGCAAGAGACCCAGTACTTC.

This clonotype was found a few times. It is likely a read error, because the conserved phenylalanine at the end of the CDR3 is missing. The limits of the CDR3 on the DNA are not certain, so only TCRdb's listed CDR3 is given. This sequence joins TRBV6-2 or TRBV6-3 and TRBJ2-1; the tabulated D call, TRBD1, remains unverified against the DNA. Ends included, the CDR3 has 14 residues. CDR1 and CDR2 from the germline V gene are MNHEY and SVGEGT. The CDR3 loop reads CASSNGGARLGLLC.

This clonotype turned up a few times. The CDR3 region has the DNA TGCGCCAGCAGCCAACCGGCTAGCGGTCCTCAAGAGACCCAGTACTTC. Translated: CASSQPASGPQETQYF. The chain carries TRBV4-1 and TRBJ2-5, with TRBD2 matching over 7 bases. The germline gives CDR1 MGHRA, CDR2 YSYEKL. This CDR3 is 16 amino acids long. V was pared by 2 bases and J by 2 bases, with 8 bases of the junction left unmatched.

The CDR3, as DNA: TGTGCCAGCAGCTCCACAGGGAGCTCCTACAATGAGCAGTTCTTC. Protein: CASSSTGSSYNEQFF. The chain has TRBV7-2 and TRBJ2-1; D may be TRBD1 (6 bases). The CDR3 sequence is 15 residues long. Germline values: CDR1 SGHTA, CDR2 FQGNSA. V was clipped by 4 bases and J by 0 bases, with 10 bases between them.